Each of the 15 T cell receptor beta chains below was sequenced from the same sample in a study of CD8 T cells in Susac syndrome. A quantity of about 0.5 to 1 ug RNA underwent reverse transcription using random hexamers. MiXCR was run by TCRdb on the immunoSEQ multiplex PCR reads, yielding one entry per CDR3 protein. This sample has 95,000 to 150,000 distinct CDR3 sequences; roughly 93% occur once, and the top ten carry approximately 0.29%. Specimen: CD8+ T cells from PBMCs. These receptors came from a human donor with multiple sclerosis.

The chain is built from TRBV2 and TRBJ2-1; TRBD2 aligns across 7 bases. The trim removed 0 bases at V and 10 bases at J, leaving 3 bases unmatched. The germline CDR1 and CDR2 sequences are SNHLY and FYNNEI. CDR3 length: 13 amino acids. The CDR3 DNA follows: TGTGCCAGCAGTGAAGCTCGGGGGGACGAGCAGTTCTTC. Translated, it gives CASSEARGDEQFF.

The chain couples TRBV19 to TRBJ1-1; tentatively, D is TRBD1 (6 bases). Germline V lookup: CDR1 LNHDA, CDR2 SQIVND (reference sequence). The CDR3 extends over 15 amino acids. With 0 bases removed from V and 5 bases from J, the gap between germline ends came to 13 bases. CDR3 coding DNA: TGTGCCAGTAGTATAGATGTGGGGGCACGAACTGAAGCTTTCTTT. Protein product: CASSIDVGARTEAFF.

The chain uses TRBV7-9 and TRBJ1-1; D gene ambiguous. Germline V gives CDR1 SEHNR, CDR2 FQNEAQ (reference sequence). Trimming stripped 4 bases from V and 2 bases from J, with 11 bases between. There are 14 residues in the CDR3. The CDR3 region has the DNA TGTGCCAGCAGCTCCCTCCGGGGAAACACTGAAGCTTTCTTT. Protein sequence: CASSSLRGNTEAFF.

This chain joins TRBV29-1 and TRBJ2-3; maybe TRBD1 (7 bases). Germline V CDR1 and CDR2: SQVTM, ANQGSEA. V was pared by 8 bases and J by 8 bases, with 23 bases between. This CDR3 contains 14 residues. Here the CDR3 DNA reads TGCAGCTCTGGGGGGCAGGGGGTCGTGGGTACGCAGTATTTT. This sequence encodes CSSGGQGVVGTQYF.

This clonotype was seen once. The gene calls are TRBV24-1 and TRBJ1-1; D might be TRBD1 (5 bases). V lost 7 bases, J lost 0 bases, and 11 bases lay in between. Looked up from germline, CDR1 is KGHDR and CDR2 is SFDVKD. The CDR3 loop spans 14 amino acids. The CDR3 sequence: CATSKTALNTEAFF. The CDR3 DNA reads TGTGCCACCAGCAAGACAGCCTTGAACACTGAAGCTTTCTTT.

Here the CDR3 reads CASSQRQGYEQYF. The CDR3, as DNA: TGCGCCAGCAGCCAGAGACAGGGCTACGAGCAGTACTTC. This rearrangement joins TRBV4-1 to TRBJ2-7; 7 nucleotides line up with TRBD1. The CDR3 loop spans 13 amino acids. CDR1 is MGHRA, CDR2 YSYEKL, per germline. V lost 3 bases, J lost 3 bases, and 2 bases stayed unmatched.

Here the CDR3 DNA reads TGTGCCAGCAGAGAACAGGGGTCTGGGGCCAACGTCCTGACTTTC. Translating it yields CASREQGSGANVLTF. The rearrangement uses TRBV7-9 and TRBJ2-6; 7 bases are shared with TRBD1. The CDR3 covers 15 residues. Germline-derived CDR1 and CDR2 are SEHNR and FQNEAQ (reference sequence). V was clipped by 6 bases and J by 1 base; unmatched bases: 3.

The chain recombines TRBV5-3 with TRBJ2-4, with D uncertain. TRBV5-3 carries the ORF label, with uncertain function. The CDR3 is 15 residues long. The ends were cut back, 0 bases at V and 1 base at J, with 8 bases in the middle. Here the CDR3 reads CARSLARMAKNIQYF. In DNA, the CDR3 is TGTGCCAGAAGCTTGGCTAGAATGGCCAAAAACATTCAGTACTTC.

The chain has TRBV24-1 and TRBJ2-1, with a tentative D call TRBD2 (6 bases). CDR3 length: 14 amino acids. The V gene lost 2 bases and the J gene lost 9 bases, with 13 bases spanning the gap. CDR1 KGHDR and CDR2 SFDVKD come from the germline V gene. CDR3 DNA: TGTGCCACCAGTGATTCCGGGACTGCGGTTGAGCAGTTCTTC. It yields the protein CATSDSGTAVEQFF.

The chain carries TRBV3-1 and TRBJ2-3; 9 bases fit TRBD2. The CDR3 is made up of 15 amino acids. Germline CDR1 and CDR2: LGHDT and YNNKEL (reference sequence). V dropped 10 bases and J dropped 4; count of bases not matched to a gene: 12. CDR3 protein: CATRTGGGAPDTQYF. In DNA form, the CDR3 reads TGTGCCACTAGGACCGGCGGGGGGGCCCCAGATACGCAGTATTTT.

V gene TRBV9 combines with J gene TRBJ2-2; the match to TRBD2 covers 10 bases. V dropped 9 bases and J dropped 0; count of bases not matched to a gene: 2. CDR3 length: 14 residues. The germline V gene has CDR1 SGDLS and CDR2 YYNGEE. The CDR3: CATSGGSNTGELFF. The CDR3 nucleotides are TGTGCCACTAGCGGGGGCTCGAACACCGGGGAGCTGTTTTTT.

This clonotype was detected only once. The chain employs TRBV9 and TRBJ2-3, with 11 bases matching TRBD2. CDR1 and CDR2 (germline): SGDLS, YYNGEE. V shed 3 bases and J 6 bases; nucleotides not matched to a gene: 12. CDR3 length equals 17 residues. As DNA, the CDR3 is TGTGCCAGCAGCGCCCCCCGACTAGCGGGGCGTAGCGATACGCAGTATTTT. It yields the protein CASSAPRLAGRSDTQYF.

This chain connects TRBV4-2 to TRBJ2-1; D gene unclear. CDR1 LGHNA and CDR2 YNFKEQ come from the germline V gene. Deletions cut 3 bases from V and 7 bases from J, with 7 bases between. The CDR3 length is 12 residues. CDR3 residues: CASSQILNEQFF. Written as DNA, the CDR3 is TGTGCCAGCAGCCAGATCCTTAATGAGCAGTTCTTC.

The CDR3 nucleotides are TGTGCCAGCAGCGGGGGCAAGCAGTTCTTC. Protein product: CASSGGKQFF. V gene TRBV5-6 combines with J gene TRBJ2-1; a possible D gene is TRBD1 (6 bases). The CDR3 loop spans 10 amino acids. Germline CDR1 SGHDT, CDR2 YYEEEE. Between the trimmed V and J ends, which lost 4 bases and 11 bases, there was a span of 7 bases. Full variable domain (missing parts from reference TRBV5-6 and TRBJ2-1): DAGVTQSPTHLIKTRGQQVTLRCSPKSGHDTVSWYQQALGQGPQFIFQYYEEEERQRGNFPDRFSGHQFPNYSSELNVNALLLGDSALYLCASSGGKQFFGPGTRLTVL.

V and J are TRBV21-1 and TRBJ2-5; TRBD1, the D gene given by the table, was not confirmed from the DNA. TRBV21-1 is given as a pseudogene. The CDR3 loop spans 17 amino acids. CDR3 sequence (DNA): TGTGCCAGCAGCAAAGTATTTACAGGGGCTTCCCAAGAGACCCAGTACTTC. Residues: CASSKVFTGASQETQYF.